The sequence of this T cell receptor (beta chain) was determined in a study of blood T cell repertoires in COVID-19. Cohort placement rested on clinical history that participants reported themselves. Cohort 3 donors were reported recovered after two negative PCRs, clearance, or symptom resolution. In the original workflow: The authors estimated nucleated cell counts from reference gene primer amplification. Sequenced by immunoSEQ multiplex PCR; TCRdb stores in-frame clones only, minus some. The DNA gave D and trimming, while V, J and clone size come from that table. The profile shows approximately 290,000 clones, approximately 83% of them singletons. CDR3 length: 18 residues. The germline V gene encodes CDR1 SGHTA and CDR2 FQGNSA. V was pared by 1 base and J by 2 bases, with 10 bases of the junction left unmatched.

This sequence originates from a woman aged 25 to 39 who had recovered from COVID-19. This chain uses TRBV7-2 with TRBJ2-5; TRBD2 aligns across 10 bases. The sample taken for sequencing was PBMCs or T cells enriched from blood (not recorded which). Here the CDR3 DNA reads TGTGCCAGCAGCTTAGGCTGGCTAGCGGGGGTGGGTCAAGAGACCCAGTACTTC. Amino acid sequence: CASSLGWLAGVGQETQYF.